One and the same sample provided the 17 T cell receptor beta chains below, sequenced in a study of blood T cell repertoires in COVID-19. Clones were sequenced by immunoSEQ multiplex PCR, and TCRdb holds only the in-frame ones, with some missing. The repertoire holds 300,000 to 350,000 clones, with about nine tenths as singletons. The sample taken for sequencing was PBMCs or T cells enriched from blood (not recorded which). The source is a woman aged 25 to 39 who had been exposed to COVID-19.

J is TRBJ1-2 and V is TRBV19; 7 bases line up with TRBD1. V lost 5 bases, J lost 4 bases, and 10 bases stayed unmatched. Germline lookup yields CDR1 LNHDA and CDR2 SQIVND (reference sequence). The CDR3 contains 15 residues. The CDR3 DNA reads TGTGCCAGTAGTCTCCAGGGGGTCCCCTTCTATGGCTACACCTTC. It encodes CASSLQGVPFYGYTF.

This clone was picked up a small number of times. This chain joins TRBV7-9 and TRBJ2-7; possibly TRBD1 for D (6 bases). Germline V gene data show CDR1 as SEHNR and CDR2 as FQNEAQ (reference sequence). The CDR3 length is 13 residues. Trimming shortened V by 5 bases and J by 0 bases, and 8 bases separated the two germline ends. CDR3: CASSPDSSYEQYF. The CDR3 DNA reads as TGTGCCAGCAGCCCGGACAGCTCCTACGAGCAGTACTTC.

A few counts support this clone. CDR3 in amino acids: CASIRDPQMDTEAFF. Written as DNA, the CDR3 is TGTGCCAGCATTCGGGATCCACAAATGGACACTGAAGCTTTCTTT. The genes are TRBV28 and TRBJ1-1; D unclear. V lost 7 bases and J lost 3, with 18 bases in between. Germline V gene sequence: CDR1 MDHEN, CDR2 SYDVKM. The CDR3 is 15 residues long.

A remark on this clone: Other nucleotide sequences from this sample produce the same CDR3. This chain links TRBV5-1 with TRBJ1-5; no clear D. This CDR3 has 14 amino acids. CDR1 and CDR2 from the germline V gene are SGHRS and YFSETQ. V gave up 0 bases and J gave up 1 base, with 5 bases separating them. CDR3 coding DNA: TGCGCCAGCAGCTTGGGGCCCAGCAATCAGCCCCAGCATTTT. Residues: CASSLGPSNQPQHF.

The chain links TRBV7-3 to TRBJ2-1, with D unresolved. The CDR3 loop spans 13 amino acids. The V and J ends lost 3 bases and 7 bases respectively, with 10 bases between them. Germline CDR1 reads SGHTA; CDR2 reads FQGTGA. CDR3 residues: CASSLYYQNEQFF. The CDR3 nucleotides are TGTGCCAGCAGCTTGTACTACCAGAATGAGCAGTTCTTC.

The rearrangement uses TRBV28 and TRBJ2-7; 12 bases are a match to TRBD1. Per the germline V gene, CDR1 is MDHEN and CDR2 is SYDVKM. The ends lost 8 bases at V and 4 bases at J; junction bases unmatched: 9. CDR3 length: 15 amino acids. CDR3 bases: TGTGCCAGCTACCGGGGGGGACAGGGGGCTTACGAGCAGTACTTC. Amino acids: CASYRGGQGAYEQYF.

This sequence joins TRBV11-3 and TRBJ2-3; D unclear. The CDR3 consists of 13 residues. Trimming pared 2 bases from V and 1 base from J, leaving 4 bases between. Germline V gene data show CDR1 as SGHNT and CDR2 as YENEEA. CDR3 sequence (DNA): TGTGCCAGCAGCTTAAGCCGCACAGATACGCAGTATTTT. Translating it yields CASSLSRTDTQYF.

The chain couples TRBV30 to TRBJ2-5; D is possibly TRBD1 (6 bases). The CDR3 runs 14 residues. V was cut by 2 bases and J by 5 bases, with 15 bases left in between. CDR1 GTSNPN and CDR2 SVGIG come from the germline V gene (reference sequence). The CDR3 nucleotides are TGTGCCTGGAGTACCTTACAGGGTTGGGAGACCCAGTACTTC. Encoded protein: CAWSTLQGWETQYF.

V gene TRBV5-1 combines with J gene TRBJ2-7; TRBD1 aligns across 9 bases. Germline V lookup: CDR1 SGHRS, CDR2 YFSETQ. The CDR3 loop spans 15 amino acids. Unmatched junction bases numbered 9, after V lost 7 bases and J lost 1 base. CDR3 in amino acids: CASRPGQGSSYEQYF. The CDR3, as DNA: TGCGCCAGCCGACCCGGACAGGGGTCTTCCTACGAGCAGTACTTC.

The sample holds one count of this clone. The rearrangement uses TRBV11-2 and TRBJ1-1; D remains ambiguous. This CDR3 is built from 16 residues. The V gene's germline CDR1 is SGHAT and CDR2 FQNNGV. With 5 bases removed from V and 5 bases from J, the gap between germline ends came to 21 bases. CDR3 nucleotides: TGTGCCAGCAGCCCTCAGTGGTGGGCCGATGGTACTGAAGCTTTCTTT. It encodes CASSPQWWADGTEAFF.

CDR3 loop: CASSTPAGVGDEQFF. In nucleotides, the CDR3 is TGCGCCAGCAGCACGCCAGCGGGAGTAGGTGATGAGCAGTTCTTC. The genes are TRBV5-1 and TRBJ2-1; 8 bases line up with TRBD2. Germline V lookup: CDR1 SGHRS, CDR2 YFSETQ. With V trimmed by 4 bases and J by 8 bases, 11 bases remained unmatched. The CDR3 totals 15 residues.

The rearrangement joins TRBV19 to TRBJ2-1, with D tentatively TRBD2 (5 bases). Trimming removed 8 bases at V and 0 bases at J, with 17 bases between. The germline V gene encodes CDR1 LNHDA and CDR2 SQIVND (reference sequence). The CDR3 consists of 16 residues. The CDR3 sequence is CASSWVWAGSYNEQFF. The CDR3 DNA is TGTGCCAGTTCTTGGGTATGGGCGGGCTCCTACAATGAGCAGTTCTTC. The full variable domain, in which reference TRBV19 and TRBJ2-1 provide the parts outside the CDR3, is DGGITQSPKYLFRKEGQNVTLSCEQNLNHDAMYWYRQDPGQGLRLIYYSQIVNDFQKGDIAEGYSVSREKKESFPLTVTSAQKNPTAFYLCASSWVWAGSYNEQFFGPGTRLTVL.

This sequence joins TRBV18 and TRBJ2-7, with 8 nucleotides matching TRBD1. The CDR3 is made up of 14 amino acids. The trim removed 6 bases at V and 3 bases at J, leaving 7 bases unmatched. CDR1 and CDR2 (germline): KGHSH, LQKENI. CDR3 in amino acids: CASSPGTGHYEQYF. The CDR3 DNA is TGTGCCAGCTCCCCCGGGACAGGACACTACGAGCAGTACTTC.

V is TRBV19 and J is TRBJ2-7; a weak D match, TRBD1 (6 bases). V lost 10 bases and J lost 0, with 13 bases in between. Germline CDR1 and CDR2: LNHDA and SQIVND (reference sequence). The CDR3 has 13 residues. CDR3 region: CATRGGFSYEQYF. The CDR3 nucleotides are TGTGCCACAAGAGGGGGATTCTCCTACGAGCAGTACTTC.

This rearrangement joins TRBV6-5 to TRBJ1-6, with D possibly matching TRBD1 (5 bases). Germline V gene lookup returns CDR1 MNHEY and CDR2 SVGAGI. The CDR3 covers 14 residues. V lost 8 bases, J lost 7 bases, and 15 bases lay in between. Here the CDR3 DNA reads TGTGCCAGCTCCTCGGACATACCGAATTCACCCCTCCACTTT. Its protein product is CASSSDIPNSPLHF.

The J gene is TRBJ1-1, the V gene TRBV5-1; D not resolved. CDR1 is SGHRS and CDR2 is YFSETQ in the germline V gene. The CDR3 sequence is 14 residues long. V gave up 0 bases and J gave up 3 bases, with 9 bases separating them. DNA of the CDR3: TGCGCCAGCAGCTTGGTAACGGGTTACACTGAAGCTTTCTTT. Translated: CASSLVTGYTEAFF.

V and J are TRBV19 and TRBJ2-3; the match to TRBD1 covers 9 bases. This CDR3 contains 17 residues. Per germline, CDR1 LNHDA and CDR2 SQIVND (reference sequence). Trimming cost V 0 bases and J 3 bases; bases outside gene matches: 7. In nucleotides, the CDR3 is TGTGCCAGTAGTATAGATCCCGGGACAGGGCGAACAGATACGCAGTATTTT. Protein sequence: CASSIDPGTGRTDTQYF.